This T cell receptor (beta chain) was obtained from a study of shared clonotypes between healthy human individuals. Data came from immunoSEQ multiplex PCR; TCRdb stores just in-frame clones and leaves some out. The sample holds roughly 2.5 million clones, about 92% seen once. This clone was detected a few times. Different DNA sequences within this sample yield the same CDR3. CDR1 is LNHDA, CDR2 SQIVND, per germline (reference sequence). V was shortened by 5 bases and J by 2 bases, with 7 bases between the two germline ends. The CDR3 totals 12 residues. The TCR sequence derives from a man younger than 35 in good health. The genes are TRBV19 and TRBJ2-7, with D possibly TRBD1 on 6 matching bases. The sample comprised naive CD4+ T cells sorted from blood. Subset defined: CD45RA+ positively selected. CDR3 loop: CASSQGTYEQYF. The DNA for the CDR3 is TGTGCCAGTAGTCAGGGGACCTACGAGCAGTACTTC.